This is a list of T cell receptor beta chains from one sample in a study of blood T cell repertoires in COVID-19. Produced via immunoSEQ multiplex PCR; TCRdb's table is partial and in-frame only. The repertoire holds about 210,000 clones, with less than 85% as singletons. The source material was peripheral blood. The receptors derive from a woman in her 70s with acute or convalescent COVID-19. Each CDR3 is given with its conserved first and last residue. Fields, in order: J gene, V gene, clone size, CDR3 protein. Size tells how often a clone was seen (once, few, many) or the class of an expanded clone, and some rows leave it out.

j_gene: TRBJ2-3
v_gene: TRBV29-1
abundance: NA
CDR3aa: CSVGLTNTDTQYF

j_gene: TRBJ2-5
v_gene: TRBV18
abundance: NA
CDR3aa: CASSPRSQGPETQYF

j_gene: TRBJ2-6
v_gene: TRBV5-4
abundance: NA
CDR3aa: CASSLAGANVLTF

j_gene: TRBJ2-1
v_gene: TRBV29-1
abundance: NA
CDR3aa: CSVEDLIHEEFF

j_gene: TRBJ2-2
v_gene: TRBV5-6
abundance: NA
CDR3aa: CASSLTIQGATGELFF

j_gene: TRBJ1-2
v_gene: TRBV29-1
abundance: NA
CDR3aa: CSVGREGGYGYTF

j_gene: TRBJ1-4
v_gene: TRBV2
abundance: NA
CDR3aa: CASSEVWGQGEKLFF

j_gene: TRBJ2-7
v_gene: TRBV7-2
abundance: few
CDR3aa: CASSLDGGTYEQYF

j_gene: TRBJ2-3
v_gene: TRBV4-3
abundance: medium-sized
CDR3aa: CASSQDGGIATDTQYF

j_gene: TRBJ2-5
v_gene: TRBV3-1/TRBV3-2
abundance: NA
CDR3aa: CASSPIGHQETQYF

j_gene: TRBJ1-1
v_gene: TRBV5-1
abundance: NA
CDR3aa: CARSQGMNTEAFF

j_gene: TRBJ2-7
v_gene: TRBV9
abundance: NA
CDR3aa: CASSPQPEAGEQYF

j_gene: TRBJ1-2
v_gene: TRBV6-6
abundance: NA
CDR3aa: CASTNSTFYGYTF

j_gene: TRBJ1-2
v_gene: TRBV7-2
abundance: NA
CDR3aa: CASSPSVGYTF

j_gene: TRBJ2-5
v_gene: TRBV20-1
abundance: NA
CDR3aa: CSASFPGQGGETQYF

j_gene: TRBJ1-2
v_gene: TRBV30
abundance: few
CDR3aa: CANPGTGGTYGYTF

j_gene: TRBJ2-1
v_gene: TRBV5-1
abundance: few
CDR3aa: CASRITATPTEQFF

j_gene: TRBJ1-1
v_gene: TRBV19
abundance: few
CDR3aa: CASSMYLTEAFF

j_gene: TRBJ2-1
v_gene: TRBV7-2
abundance: once
CDR3aa: CASSETSGGVDEQFF

j_gene: TRBJ2-3
v_gene: TRBV5-1
abundance: NA
CDR3aa: CASSLEGGDTQYF

j_gene: TRBJ2-1
v_gene: TRBV15
abundance: NA
CDR3aa: CATSRDRGFGEQFF

j_gene: TRBJ2-3
v_gene: TRBV5-1
abundance: NA
CDR3aa: CASSFSGTDTQYF

j_gene: TRBJ2-1
v_gene: TRBV9
abundance: NA
CDR3aa: CASSGKGLAGGNEQFF

j_gene: TRBJ2-1
v_gene: TRBV9
abundance: few
CDR3aa: CASSVGGGAYNEQFF

j_gene: TRBJ2-7
v_gene: TRBV6-5
abundance: NA
CDR3aa: CASSSGQYEQYF

j_gene: TRBJ1-3
v_gene: TRBV6-5
abundance: once
CDR3aa: CASSYTGSSGNTIYF